This T cell receptor beta chain was found in a study of blood T cell repertoires in COVID-19 (dated by TCRdb to the early 2020s). Broadly, across the study: Samples covering the acute and convalescent phases of COVID-19 were provided by collaborators in the United States, Italy and Spain. The sample metadata nearly always contained a de-identified subject ID, COVID-19 status, age in years and sex. The dataset comprised deeply sampled blood TCRbeta repertoires from subjects exposed to, actively infected with, or recovered from COVID-19. HLA class I and class II types, where available, came from metadata supplied by the sample provider rather than from assay-based typing. The prospective study material was composed of cDNA or gDNA derived from T cells, B-cell-depleted T cells, or PBMCs. Samples were obtained from the ongoing ImmuneRACE study (first 160 participants) and from over 1,000 subjects provided by 6 global collaborators. The repertoires were made available in a free public database intended to serve as a resource for research on the immune response to SARS-CoV-2.

In the prospective study, participants were about 18 to 95 years old, resided in 20 to 30 geographic areas of the United States, and were enrolled through a virtual design. In the prospective study, cohorts were assigned on the basis of participant-reported clinical history obtained from a screening survey and a study questionnaire. Recovered participants in ImmuneRACE Cohort 3 were defined as having two consecutive negative NP/OP PCR tests, clearance from a healthcare professional, or resolution of symptoms. In the prospective study, whole blood, serum and a nasopharyngeal or oropharyngeal swab were collected from each participant by mobile phlebotomists. Additional blood draws and questionnaires over an approximately two-month period could optionally be provided by prospective study participants. Before DNA extraction, prospective study blood samples were shipped either frozen or at room temperature.

In the case of this clone: Its specific antigen is unknown. Within one base of it there is no much larger clone, and no base qualities were kept.

Broader findings and caveats from the paper: How much clinical and demographic metadata was included differed by source and by participant, and the metadata was provided uncurated.

TCRbeta CDR3 regions were amplified from genomic DNA by means of the immunoSEQ Assay, a bias-controlled multiplex PCR. The study's own analysis went as follows. The number of nucleated cells in each sample was estimated from the amplification of reference gene primers within the assay. Sequence reads were collapsed and filtered to measure the absolute abundance of every unique TCRbeta CDR3 rearrangement. Productive Simpson clonality was computed per sample as the square root of Simpson's diversity index over productive rearrangements. TCRdb took over this immuneACCESS table, retaining in-frame rearrangements with V and J assigned. Such tables are incomplete; in checked studies, under half of the missing clones stem from an unresolved V gene, and the remainder is unexplained. V and J calls and clone size are given by that table; D and trimming were obtained from the DNA. The sample table shows about 400,000 clones, and roughly 84% are seen once. Jointly, the top ten make up about 3% of the sample.

This TCR was recovered from a young woman who had recovered from COVID-19. Sample: PBMCs or T cells enriched from blood (not recorded which).

The DNA is TGCGCCAGCAGCTTGTTGGGGCAGGCTAGCGACAGCACAGATACGCAGTATTTT. This is translated as CASSLLGQASDSTDTQYF. The chain links TRBV5-1 with TRBJ2-3; a weak D assignment points to TRBD2 (6 bases agree). The CDR3 covers 18 residues, taking in both the cysteine and the phenylalanine. This entry keeps only the CDR3 DNA: 54 bases, framed from base 1. Trimming costs V 1 base and J 0 bases, and their ends lie 18 bases apart. The germline V gene supplies CDR1 SGHRS and CDR2 YFSETQ.